The present TCR beta chain was sequenced within a study of blood T cell repertoires in COVID-19. Study-level background: The cDNA or gDNA used as material had been derived from T cells, B-cell-depleted T cells, or PBMCs.

The CDR3 consists of 14 residues. The V end lost 4 bases, the J end lost 6 bases, and 10 bases lay between the germline ends. The germline V gene has CDR1 MNHEY and CDR2 SMNVEV (reference sequence). Sequencing used immunoSEQ multiplex PCR; TCRdb keeps in-frame clones, though not all of them. Among tens of thousands of clones, about 80% were seen once, and the ten largest hold about 20%. The sample taken for sequencing was peripheral blood. The V and J genes are TRBV27 and TRBJ1-6; D is undetermined. The source is a human donor in a cohort sampled during active COVID-19. This CDR3 reads CASSSLAFNSPLHF. As DNA, the CDR3 is TGTGCCAGCAGTTCTCTGGCCTTTAATTCACCCCTCCACTTT.